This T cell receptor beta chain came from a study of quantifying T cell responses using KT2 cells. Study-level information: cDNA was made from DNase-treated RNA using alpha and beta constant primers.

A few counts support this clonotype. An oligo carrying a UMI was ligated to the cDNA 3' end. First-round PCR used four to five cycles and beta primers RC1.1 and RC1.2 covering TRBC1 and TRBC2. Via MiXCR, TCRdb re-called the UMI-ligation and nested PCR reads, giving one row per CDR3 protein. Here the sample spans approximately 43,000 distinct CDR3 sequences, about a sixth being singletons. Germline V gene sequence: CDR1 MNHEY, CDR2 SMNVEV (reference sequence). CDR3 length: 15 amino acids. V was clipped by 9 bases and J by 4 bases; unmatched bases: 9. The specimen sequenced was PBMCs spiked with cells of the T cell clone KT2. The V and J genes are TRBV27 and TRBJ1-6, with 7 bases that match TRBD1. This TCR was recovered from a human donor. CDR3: CASSGARGYNSPLHF. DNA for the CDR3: TGTGCCAGTTCAGGGGCCAGGGGGTATAATTCACCCCTCCACTTT.